What follows are 28 T cell receptor beta chains derived from one specimen sequenced in a study of graft-versus-host responses after intestinal transplantation. The repertoire was sequenced with immunoSEQ multiplex PCR; TCRdb's copy has only in-frame clones and lacks some. This table holds more than 65,000 clones, around 82% found once. The antigens of these receptors remain unknown. The sequencing here drew on unstimulated CD4+ T cells sorted from spleen or lymph node cells, taken before transplant. These receptors came from a human donor who was the organ donor for an intestinal transplant.

The V and J genes are TRBV28 and TRBJ2-3; no clear D gene. Trimming took off 5 bases at V and 2 bases at J, with 11 bases between the two ends. The CDR3 runs 14 residues. CDR1 is MDHEN and CDR2 is SYDVKM in the germline V gene. CDR3 nucleotide sequence: TGTGCCAGCAGTCACAAGACAACCACAGATACGCAGTATTTT. Protein sequence: CASSHKTTTDTQYF.

The J gene is TRBJ1-2, the V gene TRBV15, with D possibly matching TRBD1 (5 bases). Germline CDR1 LNHNV, CDR2 YYDKDF (reference sequence). V lost 0 bases and J 7 bases, leaving 15 bases between the germline ends. The CDR3 extends over 15 amino acids. The CDR3 bases are TGTGCCACCAGCAGAGATCGGCAGGGTGGTATTGGCTACACCTTC. Its protein product is CATSRDRQGGIGYTF.

The chain has TRBV5-6 and TRBJ2-7; 7 positions match TRBD2. V shed 3 bases, J shed 3 bases, and the junction held 9 bases outside the gene matches. The CDR3 contains 15 residues. Looked up from germline, CDR1 is SGHDT and CDR2 is YYEEEE. The CDR3 region is CASSWGGTPNYEQYV. As DNA, the CDR3 is TGTGCCAGCAGCTGGGGGGGGACTCCCAACTACGAGCAGTACGTC.

The rearrangement links TRBV28 to TRBJ1-2; no definite D call. The CDR3 consists of 13 residues. Germline CDR1 and CDR2: MDHEN and SYDVKM. V was pared by 8 bases and J by 5 bases, with 15 bases between. The CDR3 DNA reads as TGTGCCAGCCGGACGGAGGGAGTGTATGGCTACACCTTC. Its protein is CASRTEGVYGYTF.

This CDR3 is CASSFERVSSTDTQYF. CDR3 DNA sequence: TGTGCCAGCAGCTTCGAGCGGGTATCTAGCACAGATACGCAGTATTTT. The chain employs TRBV5-4 and TRBJ2-3, with D perhaps TRBD2 (6 bases). V was shortened by 2 bases and J by 0 bases, with 13 bases between the two germline ends. The length of the CDR3 is 16 residues. CDR1 is SGHNT and CDR2 is YYREEE in the germline V gene (reference sequence).

The chain is built from TRBV29-1 and TRBJ2-5, with 11 positions matching TRBD2. The ends lost 5 bases at V and 1 base at J; junction bases unmatched: 9. This CDR3 region has 16 residues. The germline CDR1 and CDR2 sequences are SQVTM and ANQGSEA. DNA for the CDR3: TGCAGCGTTCTTAGCGGGGGGGCCTCTCCCCAAGAGACCCAGTACTTC. This encodes CSVLSGGASPQETQYF.

The chain has TRBV7-8 and TRBJ2-5, with a possible D match to TRBD1 (6 bases). V was pared by 7 bases and J by 2 bases, with 14 bases between. CDR1 SGHVS and CDR2 FQNEAQ come from the germline V gene. This CDR3 comprises 14 residues. The chain's CDR3 is CASIPQGWQETQYF. DNA of the CDR3: TGTGCCAGCATCCCCCAGGGGTGGCAAGAGACCCAGTACTTC.

The chain employs TRBV25-1 and TRBJ2-1, with D possibly being TRBD1 (6 bases). The CDR3 runs 18 residues. Germline lookup yields CDR1 MGHDK and CDR2 SYGVNS. With 4 bases removed from V and 3 bases from J, the gap between germline ends came to 22 bases. The CDR3 bases are TGTGCCAGCAGTGGCATTCCGGGGCTCGACAGGTACTACAATGAGCAGTTCTTC. Translation: CASSGIPGLDRYYNEQFF. The variable domain in full, completed from reference TRBV25-1 and TRBJ2-1, reads EADIYQTPRYLVIGTGKKITLECSQTMGHDKMYWYQQDPGMELHLIHYSYGVNSTEKGDLSSESTVSRIRTEHFPLTLESARPSHTSQYLCASSGIPGLDRYYNEQFFGPGTRLTVL.

DNA of the CDR3: TGCGCCAGCAGTGAGTCAGCCCGGGGGGTCACAGATACGCAGTATTTT. This translates into CASSESARGVTDTQYF. The V call is TRBV10-1, the J call TRBJ2-3; the match to TRBD2 covers 7 bases. V was pared by 0 bases and J by 2 bases, with 5 bases of the junction left unmatched. Germline V gene sequence: CDR1 WNHNN, CDR2 SYGVQD (reference sequence). The CDR3 totals 16 residues.

The chain is built from TRBV4-1 and TRBJ1-2, with D tentatively TRBD1 (5 bases). V was shortened by 6 bases and J by 4 bases, with 18 bases between the two germline ends. CDR1 and CDR2 from the germline V gene are MGHRA and YSYEKL. The CDR3 is 15 amino acids. The CDR3 sequence: CASSREGDGGYGYTF. CDR3 coding DNA: TGCGCCAGCAGTCGGGAGGGAGATGGGGGCTATGGCTACACCTTC.

The chain links TRBV5-4 to TRBJ2-5, with 8 bases fitting TRBD1. Trimming took 3 bases from V and 3 from J; bases not matched to a gene: 1. Germline V gene sequence: CDR1 SGHNT, CDR2 YYREEE (reference sequence). The CDR3 contains 13 residues. CDR3 coding DNA: TGTGCCAGCAGCTGGGGACAGGAAGAGACCCAGTACTTC. Translating gives CASSWGQEETQYF.

The chain combines TRBV19 with TRBJ1-5; D uncertain. The CDR3 is made up of 12 amino acids. Trimming stripped 4 bases from V and 3 bases from J, with 4 bases between. Germline lookup yields CDR1 LNHDA and CDR2 SQIVND (reference sequence). As DNA, the CDR3 is TGTGCCAGTAGTACAAACAATCAGCCCCAGCATTTT. Residues: CASSTNNQPQHF.

The chain has TRBV5-1 and TRBJ1-6; 9 positions agree with TRBD1. The CDR3 covers 14 residues. V was pared by 3 bases and J by 6 bases, with 1 base of the junction left unmatched. From germline, CDR1 is SGHRS and CDR2 YFSETQ. CDR3 loop: CASSSGQGNSPLHF. The CDR3 DNA sequence: TGCGCCAGCAGCTCGGGACAGGGTAATTCACCCCTCCACTTT.

V and J are TRBV30 and TRBJ1-5, with a weak D call TRBD1 (6 bases). The germline V gene encodes CDR1 GTSNPN and CDR2 SVGIG (reference sequence). V was trimmed by 1 base and J by 4 bases, leaving 8 bases between them. The CDR3 extends over 13 amino acids. This chain's CDR3 is CAWSERGNQPQHF. The CDR3 DNA sequence: TGTGCCTGGAGTGAAAGGGGGAATCAGCCCCAGCATTTT.

The chain is built from TRBV7-9 and TRBJ2-5; TRBD2 agrees at 11 bases. After removal of 6 bases from V and 5 bases from J, the junction contained 14 bases not matched to a gene. Germline V gene data show CDR1 as SEHNR and CDR2 as FQNEAQ (reference sequence). The length of the CDR3 is 17 residues. The CDR3 sequence is CASSKASGGQPQETQYF. For the CDR3, the DNA is TGTGCCAGCAGTAAGGCTAGCGGGGGGCAACCCCAGGAGACCCAGTACTTC. The full variable domain, its missing parts supplied by reference TRBV7-9 and TRBJ2-5, is DTGVSQNPRHKITKRGQNVTFRCDPISEHNRLYWYRQTLGQGPEFLTYFQNEAQLEKSRLLSDRFSAERPKGSFSTLEIQRTEQGDSAMYLCASSKASGGQPQETQYFGPGTRLLVL.

CDR3 coding DNA: TGTGCCAGCAGCTTAGAAAGGGGAGGTCGAGCTAGCGGGGGAGGGCAGTACGTC. Its translation: CASSLERGGRASGGGQYV. The rearrangement joins TRBV7-9 to TRBJ2-7, with 10 bases fitting TRBD2. CDR1 and CDR2 from the germline V gene are SEHNR and FQNEAQ (reference sequence). V shed 1 base and J 9 bases; nucleotides not matched to a gene: 18. The CDR3 contains 18 residues.

This chain joins TRBV14 and TRBJ1-4, with D tentatively TRBD1 (5 bases). Germline V lookup: CDR1 SGHDN, CDR2 FVKESK. The length of the CDR3 is 14 residues. V was pared by 4 bases and J by 3 bases, with 9 bases between. The CDR3 sequence is CASSPRVANEKLFF. The CDR3 region has the DNA TGTGCCAGCAGCCCCAGGGTTGCTAATGAAAAACTGTTTTTT. Together with reference TRBV14 and TRBJ1-4, the CDR3 gives the full variable domain: EAGVTQFPSHSVIEKGQTVTLRCDPISGHDNLYWYRRVMGKEIKFLLHFVKESKQDESGMPNNRFLAERTGGTYSTLKVQPAELEDSGVYFCASSPRVANEKLFFGSGTQLSVL.

This clone has only one observation. This chain links TRBV27 with TRBJ1-6, with D possibly being TRBD1 (6 bases). The CDR3 extends over 15 amino acids. Germline values: CDR1 MNHEY, CDR2 SMNVEV (reference sequence). The ends were cut back, 4 bases at V and 7 bases at J, with 14 bases in the middle. CDR3: CASSSNRARNSPLHF. As DNA, the CDR3 is TGTGCCAGCAGTTCAAACAGGGCTAGAAATTCACCCCTCCACTTT.

The V gene is TRBV28, the J gene TRBJ2-7, with 14 bases matching TRBD2. V lost 6 bases and J lost 6; bases outside the gene matches: 7. Germline V CDR1 and CDR2: MDHEN, SYDVKM. The CDR3 covers 15 residues. This CDR3 reads CASSPGTSGGGEQYV. The CDR3 coding sequence is TGTGCCAGCAGCCCCGGGACTAGCGGGGGAGGCGAGCAGTACGTC.

This chain connects TRBV2 to TRBJ2-3; 9 nucleotides align to TRBD2. Germline V lookup: CDR1 SNHLY, CDR2 FYNNEI. Trimming cost V 2 bases and J 5 bases; bases outside gene matches: 14. This CDR3 has 18 amino acids. The CDR3: CASSEITLRGGVIDTQYF. For the CDR3, the DNA is TGTGCCAGCAGTGAAATTACCCTGCGGGGGGGTGTAATAGATACGCAGTATTTT.

The rearrangement links TRBV5-1 to TRBJ1-5, with 11 bases fitting TRBD1. CDR1 and CDR2 from the germline V gene are SGHRS and YFSETQ. The CDR3 is made up of 15 amino acids. Trimming removed 3 bases from V and 5 bases from J; junction bases left unmatched: 4. The CDR3 region has the DNA TGCGCCAGCAGCTGGACAGGGGGCGGAGATCAGCCCCAGCATTTT. This encodes CASSWTGGGDQPQHF.

The sample holds a few counts of this clone. The V and J genes are TRBV19 and TRBJ1-2; D is uncertain. The CDR3 sequence is 14 residues long. Germline V lookup: CDR1 LNHDA, CDR2 SQIVND (reference sequence). Trimming took 1 base from V and 6 from J, leaving 12 bases between them. The CDR3: CASSIGGRLDGYTF. In DNA, the CDR3 is TGTGCCAGTAGTATAGGCGGCAGACTCGATGGCTACACCTTC. The variable domain in full, with the rest retrieved from reference TRBV19 and TRBJ1-2, is DGGITQSPKYLFRKEGQNVTLSCEQNLNHDAMYWYRQDPGQGLRLIYYSQIVNDFQKGDIAEGYSVSREKKESFPLTVTSAQKNPTAFYLCASSIGGRLDGYTFGSGTRLTVV.

This clone was picked up a small number of times. The chain is built from TRBV10-1 and TRBJ2-2, with 13 bases fitting TRBD2. This CDR3 has 19 residues. In germline, CDR1 is WNHNN, CDR2 SYGVQD (reference sequence). V lost 6 bases and J lost 3; bases outside the gene matches: 13. The DNA of the CDR3 is TGCGCCAGCAGCGCACCGGGACTAGCGGGGCTGGGGGACACCGGGGAGCTGTTTTTT. Residues: CASSAPGLAGLGDTGELFF.

J is TRBJ1-1 and V is TRBV5-6; D not resolved. The CDR3 has 14 residues. Germline-derived CDR1 and CDR2 are SGHDT and YYEEEE. V was pared by 3 bases and J by 1 base, with 10 bases between. CDR3 sequence reads: CASSSKQENTEAFF. As DNA, the CDR3 is TGTGCCAGCAGCTCAAAGCAGGAGAACACTGAAGCTTTCTTT.

This chain uses TRBV30 with TRBJ2-1; TRBD1 matches 12 bases. Per germline, CDR1 GTSNPN and CDR2 SVGIG (reference sequence). CDR3 length: 17 amino acids. V trimming: 4 bases; J trimming: 8 bases; junction bases outside the gene matches: 15. Written as DNA, the CDR3 is TGTGCCTGGAATGCCGCCTGGGACAGGGGGCGGTCCCATGAGCAGTTCTTC. Amino acid sequence: CAWNAAWDRGRSHEQFF. Based on the CDR3 plus reference TRBV30 and TRBJ2-1, the full variable domain is SQTIHQWPATLVQPVGSPLSLECTVEGTSNPNLYWYRQAAGRGLQLLFYSVGIGQISSEVPQNLSASRPQDRQFILSSKKLLLSDSGFYLCAWNAAWDRGRSHEQFFGPGTRLTVL.

The J gene is TRBJ1-2, the V gene TRBV5-1; D not certain. This CDR3 has 14 residues. V lost 4 bases and J 4 bases, leaving 14 bases between the germline ends. In germline, CDR1 is SGHRS, CDR2 YFSETQ. The CDR3 DNA sequence: TGCGCCAGCAGCGGTTCGGGATACTTCTATGGCTACACCTTC. Protein product: CASSGSGYFYGYTF.

This chain's CDR3 is CASSLVTGGSYNSPLHF. The CDR3 DNA is TGTGCCAGCAGCTTGGTGACAGGGGGCTCCTATAATTCACCCCTCCACTTT. The V call is TRBV5-5, the J call TRBJ1-6, with 9 bases fitting TRBD1. The V gene's germline CDR1 is SGHKS and CDR2 YYEKEE (reference sequence). Unmatched junction bases numbered 1, after V lost 0 bases and J lost 0 bases. The CDR3 has 17 amino acids.

This clone came up once. CDR3 loop: CASRNPSGNEQYV. CDR3 nucleotides: TGTGCCAGCAGGAACCCTAGCGGGAACGAGCAGTACGTC. The chain couples TRBV2 to TRBJ2-7, with TRBD2 matching 9 bases. The V segment lost 6 bases and the J segment 5 bases; nucleotides outside the gene matches: 5. The CDR3 is 13 residues long. The V gene's germline CDR1 is SNHLY and CDR2 FYNNEI.